These T cell receptor beta chains were read from a single sample in a study of blood T cell repertoires in COVID-19. The table came from immunoSEQ multiplex PCR; TCRdb's copy has only in-frame clones and leaves some out. The repertoire holds 200,000 to 250,000 clones, with around nine tenths as singletons. Specimen: PBMCs or T cells enriched from blood (not recorded which). Source of these receptors: a woman aged 30 to 39 who had been exposed to COVID-19. CDR3s include the opening cysteine and the closing phenylalanine or tryptophan. The order of the fields is clone size, J gene, D gene, V gene, CDR3 protein, CDR3 DNA. The D gene is left open where the match is weak. Clone sizes are given selectively: once, few, many, or a class where the clone is expanded.

>.|TRBJ2-1|.|TRBV5-1
CASSPRRRAYNEQFF
TGCGCCAGCAGCCCCAGGCGGAGGGCCTACAATGAGCAGTTCTTC
>.|TRBJ1-1|.|TRBV15
CATSSRTDTEAFF
TGTGCCACCAGCAGTCGAACGGACACTGAAGCTTTCTTT
>.|TRBJ2-7|.|TRBV2
CASSDSDFSYEQYF
TGTGCCAGCAGTGATTCTGACTTTTCCTACGAGCAGTACTTC
>.|TRBJ2-7|TRBD1|TRBV10-2
CASSESGTGDYYEQYF
TGCGCCAGCAGTGAGTCCGGGACAGGGGACTACTACGAGCAGTACTTC
>.|TRBJ2-7|.|TRBV5-1
CASSGIASYEQYF
TGCGCCAGCAGCGGAATAGCCTCCTACGAGCAGTACTTC
>.|TRBJ1-1|.|TRBV28
CASNQWGDTEAFF
TGTGCCAGCAACCAGTGGGGAGACACTGAAGCTTTCTTT
>.|TRBJ2-1|.|TRBV5-1
CASAQATYNEQFF
TGCGCCAGCGCACAGGCGACCTACAATGAGCAGTTCTTC
>.|TRBJ2-3|.|TRBV7-6
CASSFRAGYTDTQYF
TGTGCCAGCAGCTTCCGTGCGGGCTACACAGATACGCAGTATTTT
>.|TRBJ2-5|TRBD1|TRBV5-1
CASSSGTGAGETQYF
TGCGCCAGCAGCTCCGGGACAGGGGCTGGAGAGACCCAGTACTTC
>.|TRBJ1-2|.|TRBV7-9
CASSSDRLFGYTF
TGTGCCAGCAGCTCAGACAGGTTGTTTGGCTACACCTTC
>.|TRBJ1-1|TRBD1|TRBV19
CASRSMGQGNTEAFF
TGTGCCAGTAGGTCGATGGGACAGGGGAACACTGAAGCTTTCTTT
>.|TRBJ2-1|.|TRBV12-3/TRBV12-4
CASTRTVFNEQFF
TGTGCCAGCACAAGGACAGTCTTCAATGAGCAGTTCTTC
>.|TRBJ2-1|TRBD2|TRBV28
CASNPLSRTSGRPNEQFF
TGTGCCAGCAATCCCCTCTCACGGACTAGCGGGAGGCCCAATGAGCAGTTCTTC
>.|TRBJ1-5|TRBD1|TRBV19
CASRWGRGRSNQPQHF
TGTGCCAGTAGATGGGGCAGGGGGCGAAGCAATCAGCCCCAGCATTTT
>.|TRBJ1-2|.|TRBV19
CASSIPSNYGYTF
TGTGCCAGTAGTATTCCCAGTAACTATGGCTACACCTTC
>.|TRBJ1-4|.|TRBV25-1
CASSSTKKLFF
TGTGCCAGCAGTTCCACAAAAAAACTGTTTTTT
>.|TRBJ2-7|.|TRBV9
CASSPWTVSYEQYF
TGTGCCAGCAGCCCATGGACAGTCTCCTACGAGCAGTACTTC
>.|TRBJ2-3|TRBD1|TRBV5-4
CASSGTGTGGLIRQYF
TGTGCCAGCAGCGGAACCGGGACAGGGGGCCTTATACGGCAGTATTTT
>.|TRBJ2-2|.|TRBV30
CAWSVLPGWDTGELFF
TGTGCCTGGAGTGTACTTCCAGGGTGGGACACCGGGGAGCTGTTTTTT
>.|TRBJ1-2|.|TRBV30
CATGVGYTF
TGTGCCACCGGGGTGGGCTACACCTTC
>.|TRBJ2-7|.|TRBV15
CATSRSSVGEQYF
TGTGCCACCAGCAGGTCTAGCGTGGGCGAGCAGTACTTC
>.|TRBJ2-1|.|TRBV6-5
CASSPTLSYNEQFF
TGTGCCAGCAGTCCCACTCTATCCTACAATGAGCAGTTCTTC
>.|TRBJ2-3|TRBD2|TRBV7-3
CASSLRGLVTDTQYF
TGTGCCAGCAGCTTAAGGGGACTAGTCACAGATACGCAGTATTTT
>.|TRBJ2-7|TRBD2|TRBV19
CASSIGASGAYEQYF
TGTGCCAGTAGTATAGGGGCTAGCGGAGCCTACGAGCAGTACTTC
>.|TRBJ2-2|TRBD2|TRBV15
CATSTLAGRPTGELFF
TGTGCCACCAGCACTCTAGCGGGAAGACCTACCGGGGAGCTGTTTTTT
>.|TRBJ1-2|.|TRBV6-1
CASSERTDYGYTF
TGTGCCAGCAGTGAAAGGACAGACTATGGCTACACCTTC
>.|TRBJ1-4|.|TRBV6-1
CASSEVPGQLHNEKLFF
TGTGCCAGCAGTGAAGTCCCCGGACAGCTGCATAATGAAAAACTGTTTTTT
>once|TRBJ1-1|.|TRBV2
CASSEAPLTENTEAFF
TGTGCCAGCAGTGAAGCACCGCTTACAGAGAACACTGAAGCTTTCTTT
>.|TRBJ1-4|.|TRBV6-1
CASSEVGRPLNEKLFF
TGTGCCAGCAGTGAAGTGGGCAGACCACTTAATGAAAAACTGTTTTTT
>.|TRBJ1-2|TRBD1|TRBV7-8
CASTWDRGIDGYTF
TGTGCCAGCACCTGGGACAGGGGGATTGACGGCTACACCTTC
>.|TRBJ2-7|.|TRBV6-5
CARTARQGPYEQYF
TGTGCCAGAACGGCCCGGCAGGGGCCCTACGAGCAGTACTTC
>.|TRBJ1-1|.|TRBV27
CASSFGGATEAFF
TGTGCCAGCAGTTTTGGAGGGGCCACTGAAGCTTTCTTT
>.|TRBJ1-4|.|TRBV3-1/TRBV3-2
CASSPIGSSNEKLFF
TGTGCCAGCAGCCCGATAGGGAGCTCTAATGAAAAACTGTTTTTT
>.|TRBJ2-1|.|TRBV12-3/TRBV12-4
CASSFESGNEQFF
TGTGCCAGCAGTTTCGAGAGCGGCAATGAGCAGTTCTTC
>.|TRBJ1-2|.|TRBV5-1
CASRPRGNYGYTF
TGCGCCAGCAGACCGAGGGGGAACTATGGCTACACCTTC
>.|TRBJ2-3|.|TRBV7-6
CASSLVGLPGVTDTQYF
TGTGCCAGCAGCTTAGTTGGGCTACCGGGGGTCACAGATACGCAGTATTTT
>few|TRBJ1-2|TRBD1|TRBV27
CASSGDRDRIYGYTF
TGTGCCAGCAGTGGGGACAGGGACCGGATCTATGGCTACACCTTC
>.|TRBJ2-5|TRBD1|TRBV14
CASSQVGQEETQYF
TGTGCCAGCAGCCAAGTAGGACAGGAAGAGACCCAGTACTTC
>.|TRBJ1-3|TRBD1|TRBV3-1/TRBV3-2
CASSLTGRRGNTIYF
TGTGCCAGCAGCCTGACAGGGCGACGAGGAAACACCATATATTTT
>.|TRBJ2-7|.|TRBV12-5
CASTFSGSSYEQYF
TGTGCTAGTACCTTTTCCGGGAGCTCCTACGAGCAGTACTTC
>.|TRBJ1-4|TRBD1|TRBV7-2
CASSLDRGNEKLFF
TGTGCCAGCAGCCTAGACAGGGGAAATGAAAAACTGTTTTTT
>.|TRBJ2-1|TRBD2|TRBV11-2
CASSWEGLAGGRNEQFF
TGTGCCAGCAGCTGGGAGGGACTAGCGGGAGGTCGCAATGAGCAGTTCTTC
>many|TRBJ2-2|.|TRBV9
CASSRGPWGTGELFF
TGTGCCAGCAGCCGCGGGCCCTGGGGCACCGGGGAGCTGTTTTTT
>.|TRBJ2-1|TRBD2|TRBV4-1
CASSRLTGTSGYNEQFF
TGCGCCAGCAGCCGACTGACCGGGACTAGCGGATACAATGAGCAGTTCTTC
>.|TRBJ2-3|TRBD2|TRBV10-1
CASSESTSGRTDTQYF
TGCGCCAGCAGTGAGTCGACTAGCGGGAGAACAGATACGCAGTATTTT
>.|TRBJ2-3|TRBD2|TRBV24-1
CATSVPSGRGTDTQYF
TGTGCCACCAGTGTCCCTAGCGGGAGGGGCACAGATACGCAGTATTTT
>.|TRBJ1-2|.|TRBV7-9
CASSLAAVDYGYTF
TGTGCCAGCAGCTTAGCGGCTGTTGACTATGGCTACACCTTC
>.|TRBJ2-2|.|TRBV5-6
CASSFFRLQDTGELFF
TGTGCCAGCAGCTTTTTCCGCTTACAGGACACCGGGGAGCTGTTTTTT
>medium-sized|TRBJ2-7|.|TRBV12-5
CASGLDTLREQYF
TGTGCTAGTGGTTTGGATACTCTGCGGGAGCAGTACTTC
>.|TRBJ2-5|TRBD1|TRBV7-2
CASSNGQGQRETQYF
TGTGCCAGCAGCAACGGACAGGGGCAAAGAGAGACCCAGTACTTC
>.|TRBJ1-1|.|TRBV19
CASSPLRRENTEAFF
TGTGCCAGTAGTCCCCTGCGGCGAGAGAACACTGAAGCTTTCTTT
>once|TRBJ2-7|.|TRBV12-5
CASGSAGGSYEQYF
TGTGCTAGTGGTTCTGCGGGCGGGTCCTACGAGCAGTACTTC
>.|TRBJ2-7|.|TRBV2
CASSGDRTQYF
TGTGCCAGCAGTGGAGACAGGACGCAGTACTTC
>.|TRBJ2-1|TRBD2|TRBV7-9
CASSRSGSVYEQFF
TGTGCCAGCAGCAGGAGCGGGAGTGTATATGAGCAGTTCTTC
>.|TRBJ2-7|TRBD1|TRBV5-1
CASSTLAGQGTYEQYF
TGCGCCAGCAGCACTTTGGCCGGACAGGGCACCTACGAGCAGTACTTC
>.|TRBJ2-7|TRBD2|TRBV6-1
CASSDGTSGYEQYF
TGTGCCAGCAGTGATGGGACTAGCGGGTACGAGCAGTACTTC